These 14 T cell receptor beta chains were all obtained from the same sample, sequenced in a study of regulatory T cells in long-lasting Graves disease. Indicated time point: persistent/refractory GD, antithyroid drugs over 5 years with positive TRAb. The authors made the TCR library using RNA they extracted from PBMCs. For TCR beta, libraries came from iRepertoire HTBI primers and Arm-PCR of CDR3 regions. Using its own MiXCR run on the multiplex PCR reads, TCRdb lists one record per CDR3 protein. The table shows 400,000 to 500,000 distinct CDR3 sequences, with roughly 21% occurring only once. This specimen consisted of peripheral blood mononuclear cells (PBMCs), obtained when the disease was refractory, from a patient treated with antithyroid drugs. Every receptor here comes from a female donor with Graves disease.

The CDR3 is CASSLEGGRRADTQYF. DNA for the CDR3: TGCGCCAGCAGCTTGGAAGGCGGGAGGCGCGCAGATACGCAGTATTTT. V is TRBV5-1 and J is TRBJ2-3; TRBD2 aligns across 8 bases. The ends lost 0 bases at V and 4 bases at J; junction bases unmatched: 7. The CDR3 covers 16 residues. Germline V gives CDR1 SGHRS, CDR2 YFSETQ.

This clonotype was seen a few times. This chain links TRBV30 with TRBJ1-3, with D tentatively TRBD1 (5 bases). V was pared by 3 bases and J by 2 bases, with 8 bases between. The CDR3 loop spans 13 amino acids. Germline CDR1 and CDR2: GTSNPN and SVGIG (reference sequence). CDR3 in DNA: TGTGCCTGGAGGGGGACGGCTGGAAACACCATATATTTT. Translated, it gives CAWRGTAGNTIYF.

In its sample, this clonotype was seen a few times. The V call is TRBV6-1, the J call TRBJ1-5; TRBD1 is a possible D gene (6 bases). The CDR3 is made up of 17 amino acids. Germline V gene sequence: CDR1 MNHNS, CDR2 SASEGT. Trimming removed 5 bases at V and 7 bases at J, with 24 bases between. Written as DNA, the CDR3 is TGTGCCAGCAGTCCCCAGATCGTCCGGGGACAAGGGCAGCCCCAGCATTTT. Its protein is CASSPQIVRGQGQPQHF.

CDR3 in amino acids: CATSGGTQDTGELFF. CDR3 nucleotides: TGTGCCACCAGTGGCGGGACCCAGGACACCGGGGAGCTGTTTTTT. The chain recombines TRBV24-1 with TRBJ2-2, with D possibly being TRBD2 (6 bases). V was trimmed by 5 bases and J by 3 bases, leaving 12 bases between them. Per germline, CDR1 KGHDR and CDR2 SFDVKD. The CDR3 has 15 amino acids.

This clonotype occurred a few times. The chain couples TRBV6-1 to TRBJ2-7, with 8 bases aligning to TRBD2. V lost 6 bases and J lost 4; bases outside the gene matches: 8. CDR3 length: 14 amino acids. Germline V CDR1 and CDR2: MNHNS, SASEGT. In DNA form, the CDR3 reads TGTGCCAGCAGCCCCGGGGGGGAGTCATACGAGCAGTACTTC. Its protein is CASSPGGESYEQYF.

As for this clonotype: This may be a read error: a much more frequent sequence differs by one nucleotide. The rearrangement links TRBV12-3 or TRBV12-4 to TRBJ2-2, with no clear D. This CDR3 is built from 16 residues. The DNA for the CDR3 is TGTGCCAGCAATTTAGGGCGCAGAATCGACACCGGGGAGCTGTTTTTT. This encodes CASNLGRRIDTGELFF.

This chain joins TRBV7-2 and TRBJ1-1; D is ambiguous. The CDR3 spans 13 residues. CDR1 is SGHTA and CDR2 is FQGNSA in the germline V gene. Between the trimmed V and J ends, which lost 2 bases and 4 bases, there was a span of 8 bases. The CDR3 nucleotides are TGTGCCAGCAGCTTAAAGGTATCCACTGAAGCTTTCTTT. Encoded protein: CASSLKVSTEAFF.

The DNA of the CDR3 is TGCGCCAGCAGCTTGCGGATCTCAGAGACCCAGTACTTC. Amino acid sequence: CASSLRISETQYF. The rearrangement uses TRBV5-1 and TRBJ2-5, with D uncertain. The V end lost 1 base, the J end lost 4 bases, and 8 bases lay between the germline ends. The CDR3 extends over 13 amino acids. The germline V gene has CDR1 SGHRS and CDR2 YFSETQ.

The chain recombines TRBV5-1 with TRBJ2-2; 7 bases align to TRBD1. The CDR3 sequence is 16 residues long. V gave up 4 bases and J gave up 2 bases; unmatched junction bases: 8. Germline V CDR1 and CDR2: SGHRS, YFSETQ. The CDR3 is CASSPGTATNTGELFF. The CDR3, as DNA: TGCGCCAGCAGCCCTGGGACAGCTACTAACACCGGGGAGCTGTTTTTT.

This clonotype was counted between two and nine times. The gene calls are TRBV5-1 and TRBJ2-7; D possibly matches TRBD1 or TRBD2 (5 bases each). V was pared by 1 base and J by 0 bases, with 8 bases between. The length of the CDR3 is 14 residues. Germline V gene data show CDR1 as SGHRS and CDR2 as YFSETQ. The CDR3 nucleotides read TGCGCCAGCAGCTTGCGAGGGGACTCCTACGAGCAGTACTTC. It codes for CASSLRGDSYEQYF.

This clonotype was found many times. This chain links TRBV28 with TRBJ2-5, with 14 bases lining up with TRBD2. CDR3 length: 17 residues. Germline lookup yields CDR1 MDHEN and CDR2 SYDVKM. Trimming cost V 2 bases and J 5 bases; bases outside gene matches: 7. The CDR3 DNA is TGTGCCAGCAGTTTAGGGACTAGCGGGAGCTATTTGGAGACCCAGTACTTC. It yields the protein CASSLGTSGSYLETQYF. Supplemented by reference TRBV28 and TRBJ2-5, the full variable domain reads DVKVTQSSRYLVKRTGEKVFLECVQDMDHENMFWYRQDPGLGLRLIYFSYDVKMKEKGDIPEGYSVSREKKERFSLILESASTNQTSMYLCASSLGTSGSYLETQYFGPGTRLLVL.

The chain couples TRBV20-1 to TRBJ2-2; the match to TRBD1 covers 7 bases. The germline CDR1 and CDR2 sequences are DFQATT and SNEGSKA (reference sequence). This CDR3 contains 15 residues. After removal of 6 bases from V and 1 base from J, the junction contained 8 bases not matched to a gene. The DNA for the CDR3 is TGCAGTGCCAACGGCTACAGGGGGAACACCGGGGAGCTGTTTTTT. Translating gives CSANGYRGNTGELFF.

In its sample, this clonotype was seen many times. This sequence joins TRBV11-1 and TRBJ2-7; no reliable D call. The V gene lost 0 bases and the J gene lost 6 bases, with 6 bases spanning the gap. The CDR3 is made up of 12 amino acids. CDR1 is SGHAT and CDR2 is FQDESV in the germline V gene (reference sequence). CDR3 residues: CASSLASGEQYF. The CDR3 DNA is TGTGCCAGCAGCTTAGCGAGTGGCGAGCAGTACTTC.

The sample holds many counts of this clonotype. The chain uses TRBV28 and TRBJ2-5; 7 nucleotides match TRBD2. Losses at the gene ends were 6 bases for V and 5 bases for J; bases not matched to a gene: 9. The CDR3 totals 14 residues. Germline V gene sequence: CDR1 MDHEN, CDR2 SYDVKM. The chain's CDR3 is CASSPAGRLETQYF. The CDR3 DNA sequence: TGTGCCAGCAGCCCAGCGGGACGACTGGAGACCCAGTACTTC.